A selection of T cell receptor beta chains follows, all from one sample in a study of early T cells in non-severe SARS-CoV-2 infection. TCRdb reprocessed the 5' RACE reads via MiXCR and lists one record per CDR3 protein. Among roughly 30,000 distinct CDR3 sequences listed, about 6.6% were seen once. The material was whole blood, obtained at baseline. These receptors originate from an adult who was a healthcare worker with PCR-confirmed SARS-CoV-2 infection or an uninfected control (not recorded which). Each CDR3 is given with its conserved first and last residue. A D gene is named only where the DNA matches it firmly. Clone size, where shown, is once, few, many, or a class for clones that have expanded.

TRBV12-3/TRBV12-4	few	-	TRBJ2-1	CASSWPPGVNEQFF	TGTGCCAGCAGTTGGCCCCCCGGCGTGAATGAGCAGTTCTTC
TRBV6-5	many	TRBD1	TRBJ2-7	CARTGQGAEYEQYF	TGTGCCAGAACGGGACAGGGGGCGGAGTACGAGCAGTACTTC
TRBV6-5	many	-	TRBJ2-1	CASSVRRDPYNEQFF	TGTGCCAGCAGTGTCCGGCGGGACCCTTACAATGAGCAGTTCTTC
TRBV7-8	-	-	TRBJ1-5	CASSPGVSNQPQHF	TGTGCCAGCAGCCCCGGGGTCAGCAATCAGCCCCAGCATTTT
TRBV30	many	TRBD2	TRBJ2-1	CAWRSLGGRNYNEQFF	TGTGCCTGGAGGTCACTCGGCGGGAGGAACTACAATGAGCAGTTCTTC
TRBV11-2	many	TRBD1	TRBJ1-1	CASRDRQGIEAFF	TGTGCCAGCAGGGACAGACAGGGGATTGAAGCTTTCTTT
TRBV20-1	many	TRBD1	TRBJ1-2	CNARGRTGDYGYTF	TGCAATGCTAGAGGGAGGACAGGGGACTATGGCTACACCTTC
TRBV5-1	-	TRBD1	TRBJ2-4	CASSQRTGGDIQYF	TGCGCCAGCAGCCAACGGACAGGGGGGGACATTCAGTACTTC
TRBV6-4	many	-	TRBJ2-2	CASSARSSGELFF	TGTGCCAGCAGTGCACGATCCTCCGGGGAGCTGTTTTTT
TRBV7-9	many	-	TRBJ2-5	CASSSMGPQETQYF	TGTGCCAGCAGCTCCATGGGACCCCAAGAGACCCAGTACTTC
TRBV28	many	-	TRBJ2-7	CASSLSHSYEQYF	TGTGCCAGCAGTTTAAGCCATTCCTACGAGCAGTACTTC
TRBV5-4	few	-	TRBJ2-1	CASSLRTGLSSYNEQFF	TGTGCCAGCAGCCTACGGACTGGGCTAAGCTCCTACAATGAGCAGTTCTTC
TRBV6-2/TRBV6-3	many	-	TRBJ1-2	CASSYRAGGYTF	TGTGCCAGCAGTTACAGGGCGGGTGGCTACACCTTC
TRBV29-1	many	TRBD1	TRBJ2-7	CSARDSHEQYF	TGCAGCGCCCGGGACAGCCACGAGCAGTACTTC
TRBV28	once	-	TRBJ2-3	CASSRDHSGDTQYF	TGTGCCAGCAGTCGGGACCACTCAGGGGATACGCAGTATTTT
TRBV7-9	many	-	TRBJ1-5	CASSLAGGGNQPQHF	TGTGCCAGCAGCTTAGCGGGAGGGGGCAATCAGCCCCAGCATTTT
TRBV7-3	many	-	TRBJ2-2	CASTLFGASRTGELFF	TGTGCCAGCACCCTATTTGGGGCTTCGAGGACCGGGGAGCTGTTTTTT
TRBV7-9	many	-	TRBJ2-3	CASSLGGRDTDTQYF	TGTGCCAGCAGCTTGGGTGGCAGGGACACAGATACGCAGTATTTT
TRBV5-4	many	-	TRBJ1-1	CASSLAENTEAFF	TGTGCCAGCAGCTTGGCGGAGAACACTGAAGCTTTCTTT